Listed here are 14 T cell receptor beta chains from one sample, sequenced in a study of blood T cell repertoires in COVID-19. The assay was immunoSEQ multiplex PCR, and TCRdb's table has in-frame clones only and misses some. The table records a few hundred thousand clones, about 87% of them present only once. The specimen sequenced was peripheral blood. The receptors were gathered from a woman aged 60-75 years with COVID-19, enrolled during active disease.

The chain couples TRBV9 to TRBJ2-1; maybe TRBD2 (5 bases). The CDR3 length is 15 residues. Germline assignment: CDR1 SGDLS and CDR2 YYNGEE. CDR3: CASTLHPTSSDLQFF. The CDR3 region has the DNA TGTGCTTCAACACTCCACCCCACTAGTTCCGATTTGCAGTTCTTC.

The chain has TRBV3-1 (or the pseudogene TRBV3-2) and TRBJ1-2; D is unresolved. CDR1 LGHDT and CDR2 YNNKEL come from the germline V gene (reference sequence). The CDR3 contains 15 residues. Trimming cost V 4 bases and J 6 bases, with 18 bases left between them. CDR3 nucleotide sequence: TGTGCCAGCAGCCTTGCCGGGAGACTGAGTAATGGCTACACCTTC. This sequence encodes CASSLAGRLSNGYTF.

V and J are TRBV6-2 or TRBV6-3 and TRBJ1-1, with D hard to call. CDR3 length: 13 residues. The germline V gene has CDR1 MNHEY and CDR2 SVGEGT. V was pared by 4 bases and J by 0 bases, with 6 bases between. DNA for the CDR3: TGTGCCAGCAGTTCCCAGATGAACACTGAAGCTTTCTTT. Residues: CASSSQMNTEAFF.

CDR3 DNA sequence: TGCGCCAGCAGTGTAGAACTAGCGGGAAATGAGCAGTTCTTC. Residues: CASSVELAGNEQFF. The rearrangement uses TRBV10-2 and TRBJ2-1; 10 nucleotides agree with TRBD2. J was trimmed by 7 bases and V by 4 bases; bases with no gene match: 4. The germline CDR1 and CDR2 sequences are WSHSY and SAAADI. CDR3 length: 14 residues.

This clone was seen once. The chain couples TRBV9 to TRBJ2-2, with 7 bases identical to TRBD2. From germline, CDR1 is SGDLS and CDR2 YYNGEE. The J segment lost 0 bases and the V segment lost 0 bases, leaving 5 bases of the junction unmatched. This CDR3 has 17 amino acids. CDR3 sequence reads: CASSVVQAGPNTGELFF. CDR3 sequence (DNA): TGTGCCAGCAGCGTAGTTCAAGCGGGGCCGAACACCGGGGAGCTGTTTTTT.

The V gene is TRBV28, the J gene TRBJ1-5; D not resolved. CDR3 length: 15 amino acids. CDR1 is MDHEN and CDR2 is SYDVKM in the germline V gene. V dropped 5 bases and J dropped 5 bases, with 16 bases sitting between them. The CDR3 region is CASSIAPSGHQPQHF. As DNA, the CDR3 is TGTGCCAGCAGTATCGCCCCTTCCGGTCATCAGCCCCAGCATTTT.

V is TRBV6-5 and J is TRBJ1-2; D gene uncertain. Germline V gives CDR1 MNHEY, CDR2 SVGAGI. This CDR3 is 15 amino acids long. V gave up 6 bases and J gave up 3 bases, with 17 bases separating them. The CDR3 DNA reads TGTGCCAGCAGCCCCCGTCGTTGGGCAGACTATGGCTACACCTTC. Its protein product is CASSPRRWADYGYTF.

The CDR3 sequence is CASSLVPGSVEEAFF. CDR3 nucleotides: TGTGCCAGCAGCTTGGTGCCAGGATCGGTCGAGGAAGCTTTCTTT. V is TRBV5-5 and J is TRBJ1-1; no clear D. The CDR3 length is 15 residues. Germline V CDR1 and CDR2: SGHKS, YYEKEE (reference sequence). Trimming shortened V by 0 bases and J by 8 bases, and 17 bases separated the two germline ends.

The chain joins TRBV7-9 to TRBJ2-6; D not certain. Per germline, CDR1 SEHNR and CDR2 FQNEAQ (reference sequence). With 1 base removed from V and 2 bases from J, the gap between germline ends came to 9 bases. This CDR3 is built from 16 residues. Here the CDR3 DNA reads TGTGCCAGCAGCTTAGTCACGAGCGCTGGGGCCAACGTCCTGACTTTC. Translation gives CASSLVTSAGANVLTF. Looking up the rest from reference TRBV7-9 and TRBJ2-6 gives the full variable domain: DTGVSQNPRHKITKRGQNVTFRCDPISEHNRLYWYRQTLGQGPEFLTYFQNEAQLEKSRLLSDRFSAERPKGSFSTLEIQRTEQGDSAMYLCASSLVTSAGANVLTFGAGSRLTVL.

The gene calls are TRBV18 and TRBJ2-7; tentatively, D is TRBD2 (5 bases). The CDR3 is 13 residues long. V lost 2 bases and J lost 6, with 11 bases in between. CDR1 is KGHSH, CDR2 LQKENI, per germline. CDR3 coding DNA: TGTGCCAGCTCACCAAGCTCCGGGATCGAGCAGTACTTC. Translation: CASSPSSGIEQYF.

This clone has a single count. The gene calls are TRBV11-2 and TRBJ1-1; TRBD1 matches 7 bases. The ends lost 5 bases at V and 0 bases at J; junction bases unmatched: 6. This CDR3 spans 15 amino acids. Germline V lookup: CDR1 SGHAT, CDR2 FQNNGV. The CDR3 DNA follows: TGTGCCAGCAGCACGTACAGGGGCGTGAACACTGAAGCTTTCTTT. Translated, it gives CASSTYRGVNTEAFF.

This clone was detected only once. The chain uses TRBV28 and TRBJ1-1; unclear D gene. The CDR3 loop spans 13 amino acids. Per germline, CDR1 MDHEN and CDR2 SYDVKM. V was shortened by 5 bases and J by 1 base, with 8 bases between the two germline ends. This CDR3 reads CASSTTRNTEAFF. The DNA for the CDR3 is TGTGCCAGCAGTACAACAAGGAACACTGAAGCTTTCTTT.

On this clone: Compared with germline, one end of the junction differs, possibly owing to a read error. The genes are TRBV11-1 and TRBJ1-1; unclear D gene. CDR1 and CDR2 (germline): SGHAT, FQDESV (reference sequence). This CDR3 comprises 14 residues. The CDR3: CVSSPGVYNTEAFF. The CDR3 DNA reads TGTGTCAGCAGCCCCGGGGTTTACAACACTGAAGCTTTCTTT.

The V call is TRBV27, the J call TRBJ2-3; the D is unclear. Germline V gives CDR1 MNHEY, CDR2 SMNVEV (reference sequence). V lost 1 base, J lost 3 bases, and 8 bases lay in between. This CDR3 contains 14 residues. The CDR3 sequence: CASSLFALTDTQYF. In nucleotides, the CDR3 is TGTGCCAGCAGTTTATTCGCCCTAACAGATACGCAGTATTTT.